This TCR beta chain was recovered during a study of HIV-infected patients and healthy controls. This clonotype was seen at least ten times. From the 5' RACE reads, TCRdb called clonotypes with MiXCR, one entry per CDR3 protein. This sample yields roughly 70,000 distinct CDR3 sequences, of which around 16% are seen a single time; less than 6% belongs to the top ten. The CDR3 has 13 amino acids. V lost 7 bases to trimming and J lost 0 bases, with 7 bases between them. Looked up from germline, CDR1 is MNHEY and CDR2 is SVGEGT. Sequencing used CD4+ T cells from blood. This clonotype originated in a human donor in good health. The chain is built from TRBV6-2 or TRBV6-3 and TRBJ2-1; D ambiguous. The CDR3 loop reads CASTPDSYNEQFF. The CDR3 nucleotides are TGTGCCAGCACACCAGACTCCTACAATGAGCAGTTCTTC.